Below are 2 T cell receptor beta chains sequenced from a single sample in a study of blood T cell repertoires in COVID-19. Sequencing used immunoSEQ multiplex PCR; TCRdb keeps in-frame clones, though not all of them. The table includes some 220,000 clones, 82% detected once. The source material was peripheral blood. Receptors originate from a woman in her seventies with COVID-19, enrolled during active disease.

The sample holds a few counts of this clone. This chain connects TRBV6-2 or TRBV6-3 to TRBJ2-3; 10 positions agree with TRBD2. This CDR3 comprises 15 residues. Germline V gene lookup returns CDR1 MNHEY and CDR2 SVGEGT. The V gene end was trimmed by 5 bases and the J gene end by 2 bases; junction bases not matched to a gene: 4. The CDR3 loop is CASSPLAGSTDTQYF. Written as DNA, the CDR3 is TGTGCCAGCAGTCCACTAGCGGGGTCCACAGATACGCAGTATTTT.

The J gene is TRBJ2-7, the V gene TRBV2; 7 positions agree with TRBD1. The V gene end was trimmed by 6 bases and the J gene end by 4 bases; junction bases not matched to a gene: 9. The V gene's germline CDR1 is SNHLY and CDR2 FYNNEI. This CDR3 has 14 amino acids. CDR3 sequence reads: CASRPSGQSYEQYF. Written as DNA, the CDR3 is TGTGCCAGCAGGCCGTCGGGACAGAGTTACGAGCAGTACTTC.